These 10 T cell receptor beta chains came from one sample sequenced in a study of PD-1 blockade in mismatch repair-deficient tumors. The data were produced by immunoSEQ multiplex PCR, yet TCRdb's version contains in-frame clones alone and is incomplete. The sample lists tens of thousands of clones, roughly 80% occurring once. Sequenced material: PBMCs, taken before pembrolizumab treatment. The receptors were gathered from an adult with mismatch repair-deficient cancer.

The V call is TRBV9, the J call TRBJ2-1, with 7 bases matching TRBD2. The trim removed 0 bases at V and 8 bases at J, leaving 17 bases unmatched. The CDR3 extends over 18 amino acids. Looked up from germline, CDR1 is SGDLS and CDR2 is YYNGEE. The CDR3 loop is CASSVEEGGTPSSDEQFF. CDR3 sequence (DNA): TGTGCCAGCAGCGTAGAGGAGGGAGGGACTCCCTCTTCGGATGAGCAGTTCTTC.

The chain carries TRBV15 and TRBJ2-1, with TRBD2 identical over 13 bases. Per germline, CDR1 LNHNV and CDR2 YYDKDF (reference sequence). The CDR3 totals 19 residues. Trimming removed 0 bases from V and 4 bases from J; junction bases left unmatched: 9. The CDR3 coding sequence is TGTGCCACCAGCAGAGATAGGACTAGCGGGGGTATATTTTACAATGAGCAGTTCTTC. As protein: CATSRDRTSGGIFYNEQFF.

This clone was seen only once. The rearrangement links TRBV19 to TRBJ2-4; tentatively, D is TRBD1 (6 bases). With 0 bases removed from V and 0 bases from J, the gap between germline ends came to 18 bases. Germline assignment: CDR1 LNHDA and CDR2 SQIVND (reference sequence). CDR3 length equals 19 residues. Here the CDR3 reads CASSIDVYTGHLAKNIQYF. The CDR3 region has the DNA TGTGCCAGTAGTATAGACGTATATACGGGACACTTAGCCAAAAACATTCAGTACTTC.

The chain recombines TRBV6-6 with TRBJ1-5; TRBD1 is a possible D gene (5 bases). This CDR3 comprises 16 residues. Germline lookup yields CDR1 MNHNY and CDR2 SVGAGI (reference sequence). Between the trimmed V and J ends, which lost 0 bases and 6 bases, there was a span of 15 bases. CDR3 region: CASSYSTRVTGQPQHF. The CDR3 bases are TGTGCCAGCAGTTACTCGACCAGGGTGACGGGTCAGCCCCAGCATTTT.

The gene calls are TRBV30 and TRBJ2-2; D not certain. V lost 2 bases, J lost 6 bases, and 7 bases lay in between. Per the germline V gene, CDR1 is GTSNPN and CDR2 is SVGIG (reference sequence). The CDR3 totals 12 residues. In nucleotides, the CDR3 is TGTGCCTGGAGTCAATCGGCCGGGGAGCTGTTTTTT. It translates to CAWSQSAGELFF. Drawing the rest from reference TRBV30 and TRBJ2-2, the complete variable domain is SQTIHQWPATLVQPVGSPLSLECTVEGTSNPNLYWYRQAAGRGLQLLFYSVGIGQISSEVPQNLSASRPQDRQFILSSKKLLLSDSGFYLCAWSQSAGELFFGEGSRLTVL.

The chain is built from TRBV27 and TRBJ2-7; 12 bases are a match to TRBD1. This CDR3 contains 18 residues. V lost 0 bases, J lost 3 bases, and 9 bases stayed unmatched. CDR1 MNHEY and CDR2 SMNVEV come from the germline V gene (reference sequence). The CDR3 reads CASSLSGTGGFAVYEQYF. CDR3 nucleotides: TGTGCCAGCAGTTTATCCGGGACAGGGGGCTTTGCTGTCTACGAGCAGTACTTC.

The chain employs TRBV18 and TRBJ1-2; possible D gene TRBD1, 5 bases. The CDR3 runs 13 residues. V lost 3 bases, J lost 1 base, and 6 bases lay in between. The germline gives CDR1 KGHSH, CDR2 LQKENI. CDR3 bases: TGTGCCAGCTCACCGACAGTTAACTATGGCTACACCTTC. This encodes CASSPTVNYGYTF.

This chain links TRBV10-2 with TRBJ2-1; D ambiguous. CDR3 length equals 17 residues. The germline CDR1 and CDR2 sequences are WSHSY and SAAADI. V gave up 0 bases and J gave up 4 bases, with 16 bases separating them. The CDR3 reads CASSESLLSPQYNEQFF. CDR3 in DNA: TGCGCCAGCAGTGAGTCTCTTTTGAGTCCACAGTACAATGAGCAGTTCTTC.

This CDR3 reads CASTYLSGTGIGYTF. CDR3 in DNA: TGTGCCAGTACCTACTTATCCGGGACAGGGATCGGCTACACCTTC. The chain links TRBV19 to TRBJ1-2; 9 bases are shared with TRBD1. The germline V gene has CDR1 LNHDA and CDR2 SQIVND (reference sequence). Losses at the gene ends were 7 bases for V and 8 bases for J; bases not matched to a gene: 14. The CDR3 spans 15 residues.

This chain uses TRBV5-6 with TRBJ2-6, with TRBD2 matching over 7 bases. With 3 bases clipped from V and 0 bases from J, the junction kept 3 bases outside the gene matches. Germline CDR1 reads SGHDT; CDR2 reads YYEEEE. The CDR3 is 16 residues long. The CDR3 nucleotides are TGTGCCAGCAGCTCCGCGGGGGTCTCTGGGGCCAACGTCCTGACTTTC. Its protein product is CASSSAGVSGANVLTF.